One and the same sample provided the 24 T cell receptor beta chains below, sequenced in a study of graft-versus-host responses after intestinal transplantation. Their cognate antigens are unknown. Sequenced by immunoSEQ multiplex PCR; TCRdb stores in-frame clones only, minus some. The table has 100,000 to 120,000 clones, around 95% seen once. The material sequenced was unstimulated CD8+ T cells sorted from spleen or lymph node cells, taken before intestinal transplant. The receptors originated from a human donor who received an intestinal transplant.

The V and J genes are TRBV6-5 and TRBJ2-5, with 8 bases identical to TRBD1. The CDR3 is 16 amino acids. The V gene end was trimmed by 4 bases and the J gene end by 4 bases; junction bases not matched to a gene: 11. Germline V gives CDR1 MNHEY, CDR2 SVGAGI. The CDR3 sequence: CASSLAGTGAVETQYF. The CDR3 DNA reads as TGTGCCAGCAGTTTGGCCGGGACAGGTGCGGTAGAGACCCAGTACTTC.

This chain joins TRBV11-2 and TRBJ1-4, with TRBD1 matching over 8 bases. Germline V gene lookup returns CDR1 SGHAT and CDR2 FQNNGV. V shed 5 bases, J shed 6 bases, and the junction held 5 bases outside the gene matches. The CDR3 covers 14 residues. This CDR3 is CASSKTGEDEKLFF. The CDR3 DNA follows: TGTGCCAGCAGCAAGACAGGGGAGGATGAAAAACTGTTTTTT.

This clone was detected once. This sequence joins TRBV13 and TRBJ2-7, with TRBD2 matching over 12 bases. The V segment lost 4 bases and the J segment 1 base; nucleotides outside the gene matches: 5. The CDR3 has 16 amino acids. Germline assignment: CDR1 PRHDT and CDR2 FYEKMQ (reference sequence). CDR3 nucleotides: TGTGCCAGCAGCTCAAGGACTAGCGGGGATTCCTACGAGCAGTACTTC. Amino acids: CASSSRTSGDSYEQYF. The entire variable domain, with the rest obtained from reference TRBV13 and TRBJ2-7, is as follows: AAGVIQSPRHLIKEKRETATLKCYPIPRHDTVYWYQQGPGQDPQFLISFYEKMQSDKGSIPDRFSAQQFSDYHSELNMSSLELGDSALYFCASSSRTSGDSYEQYFGPGTRLTVT.

This chain joins TRBV27 and TRBJ2-1; 9 bases line up with TRBD1. This CDR3 has 15 residues. Germline trimming cut 6 bases from V and 7 bases from J; bases unmatched to any gene: 10. Germline assignment: CDR1 MNHEY and CDR2 SMNVEV (reference sequence). CDR3 coding DNA: TGTGCCAGCAGCAAAACAGGGGGCCAGGGAAATGAGCAGTTCTTC. Residues: CASSKTGGQGNEQFF.

The chain carries TRBV7-8 and TRBJ2-7; tentative D call: TRBD2 (6 bases). Trimming removed 1 base from V and 2 bases from J, with 12 bases in between. Germline assignment: CDR1 SGHVS and CDR2 FQNEAQ. The CDR3 runs 15 residues. As DNA, the CDR3 is TGTGCCAGCAGCTTAGGCGGAGGACTAACCTACGAGCAGTACTTC. It specifies CASSLGGGLTYEQYF. The full variable domain, its missing parts supplied by reference TRBV7-8 and TRBJ2-7, is GAGVSQSPRYKVAKRGQDVALRCDPISGHVSLFWYQQALGQGPEFLTYFQNEAQLDKSGLPSDRFFAERPEGSVSTLKIQRTQQEDSAVYLCASSLGGGLTYEQYFGPGTRLTVT.

The rearrangement uses TRBV13 and TRBJ2-3, with 8 positions matching TRBD2. This CDR3 has 19 amino acids. Per germline, CDR1 PRHDT and CDR2 FYEKMQ (reference sequence). V lost 4 bases and J lost 3; bases outside the gene matches: 18. In nucleotides, the CDR3 is TGTGCCAGCAGCTCCGAGGCGTCGGGAGGGTATGGGGTGACAGATACGCAGTATTTT. Amino acids: CASSSEASGGYGVTDTQYF. The full variable domain, its missing parts supplied by reference TRBV13 and TRBJ2-3, is AAGVIQSPRHLIKEKRETATLKCYPIPRHDTVYWYQQGPGQDPQFLISFYEKMQSDKGSIPDRFSAQQFSDYHSELNMSSLELGDSALYFCASSSEASGGYGVTDTQYFGPGTRLTVL.

This rearrangement joins TRBV2 to TRBJ2-1; no reliable D call. The CDR3 is 13 amino acids. The V gene lost 1 base and the J gene lost 9 bases, with 10 bases spanning the gap. From germline, CDR1 is SNHLY and CDR2 FYNNEI. The CDR3 DNA sequence: TGTGCCAGCAGTGAAGAAACACCGAGTGAGCAGTTCTTC. Protein sequence: CASSEETPSEQFF.

The gene calls are TRBV19 and TRBJ1-5; tentative D call: TRBD1 (5 bases). The CDR3 is made up of 13 amino acids. V lost 7 bases to trimming and J lost 3 bases, with 10 bases between them. CDR1 is LNHDA, CDR2 SQIVND, per germline (reference sequence). The DNA of the CDR3 is TGTGCCAGTACACCGACAGACAATCAGCCCCAGCATTTT. Its translation is CASTPTDNQPQHF.

The chain recombines TRBV7-9 with TRBJ2-1, with TRBD2 identical over 11 bases. With 6 bases clipped from V and 0 bases from J, the junction kept 4 bases outside the gene matches. Germline assignment: CDR1 SEHNR and CDR2 FQNEAQ (reference sequence). The CDR3 covers 16 residues. The CDR3 bases are TGTGCCAGCAGATCTACTAGCGGGAGCTCCTACAATGAGCAGTTCTTC. It encodes CASRSTSGSSYNEQFF.

V usage is TRBV30 and J usage is TRBJ2-1; 7 nucleotides line up with TRBD2. In germline, CDR1 is GTSNPN, CDR2 SVGIG (reference sequence). The CDR3 has 15 amino acids. With 0 bases clipped from V and 6 bases from J, the junction kept 8 bases outside the gene matches. CDR3 loop: CAWSVSAGVLNEQFF. CDR3 nucleotide sequence: TGTGCCTGGAGTGTATCGGCGGGAGTCCTCAATGAGCAGTTCTTC.

The chain recombines TRBV14 with TRBJ2-7; unclear D gene. CDR3 length equals 16 residues. V lost 3 bases and J lost 0, with 15 bases in between. Looked up from germline, CDR1 is SGHDN and CDR2 is FVKESK. The CDR3 is CASSHGGPSSSYEQYF. The CDR3 nucleotides are TGTGCCAGCAGCCATGGTGGGCCGTCCTCCTCCTACGAGCAGTACTTC.

This chain uses TRBV4-1 with TRBJ2-5; D might be TRBD2 (5 bases). Looked up from germline, CDR1 is MGHRA and CDR2 is YSYEKL. The CDR3 consists of 14 residues. Deletions cut 2 bases from V and 5 bases from J, with 12 bases between. CDR3 sequence: CASSQKSGGETQYF. DNA of the CDR3: TGCGCCAGCAGCCAAAAGAGCGGTGGGGAGACCCAGTACTTC.

The chain employs TRBV7-2 and TRBJ2-1, with 12 bases fitting TRBD2. The length of the CDR3 is 15 residues. Germline V gene data show CDR1 as SGHTA and CDR2 as FQGNSA. The trim removed 5 bases at V and 8 bases at J, leaving 7 bases unmatched. The DNA of the CDR3 is TGTGCCAGCAGCAAAACTAGCGGGAGGTTGGATGAGCAGTTCTTC. Its protein product is CASSKTSGRLDEQFF.

This clone was counted once. This rearrangement joins TRBV5-4 to TRBJ1-2; D is ambiguous. The CDR3 runs to 14 residues. The V and J ends lost 0 bases and 6 bases respectively, with 12 bases between them. Per germline, CDR1 SGHNT and CDR2 YYREEE (reference sequence). In DNA, the CDR3 is TGTGCCAGCAGCTTGGAAGGACTCGGTCATGGCTACACCTTC. Residues: CASSLEGLGHGYTF.

Details on this clone: An end of the junction does not agree with germline; a read error may underlie this. The rearrangement links TRBV2 to TRBJ2-1; no clear D gene. The CDR3 spans 14 residues. Germline values: CDR1 SNHLY, CDR2 FYNNEI. The chain's CDR3 is CAGSDHGSYNEQFF. In DNA, the CDR3 is TGTGCCGGCAGTGATCATGGCTCCTACAATGAGCAGTTCTTC.

The V and J genes are TRBV7-6 and TRBJ2-7, with unresolved D. V dropped 2 bases and J dropped 5 bases, with 7 bases sitting between them. Germline values: CDR1 SGHVS, CDR2 FNYEAQ. The CDR3 consists of 12 residues. DNA of the CDR3: TGTGCCAGCAGCTTAAATAAAAACGAGCAGTACTTC. Translation gives CASSLNKNEQYF.

This chain links TRBV6-5 with TRBJ2-1; D not certain. Trimming took 10 bases from V and 0 from J, leaving 10 bases between them. This CDR3 spans 13 amino acids. CDR1 MNHEY and CDR2 SVGAGI come from the germline V gene. CDR3 protein: CATFSGSYNEQFF. CDR3 in DNA: TGTGCCACATTTTCGGGCTCCTACAATGAGCAGTTCTTC.

The chain couples TRBV19 to TRBJ2-7; 7 nucleotides agree with TRBD1. This CDR3 has 13 residues. Trimming at V came to 5 bases and at J to 3 bases, leaving 4 bases not matched to a gene. CDR1 LNHDA and CDR2 SQIVND come from the germline V gene (reference sequence). CDR3 residues: CASSAGTDYEQYF. The CDR3 DNA reads as TGTGCCAGTAGTGCAGGGACAGACTACGAGCAGTACTTC.

The V and J genes are TRBV6-1 and TRBJ2-1; 12 bases agree with TRBD2. The ends lost 6 bases at V and 8 bases at J; junction bases unmatched: 8. This CDR3 comprises 15 residues. CDR1 is MNHNS and CDR2 is SASEGT in the germline V gene. CDR3 bases: TGTGCCAGCAGCGGATCTAGCGGGGGGGGGTATGAGCAGTTCTTC. Its translation: CASSGSSGGGYEQFF.

V gene TRBV19 combines with J gene TRBJ2-1, with 11 bases lining up with TRBD2. The CDR3 has 17 amino acids. Unmatched junction bases numbered 7, after V lost 2 bases and J lost 4 bases. Germline V gene lookup returns CDR1 LNHDA and CDR2 SQIVND (reference sequence). CDR3 bases: TGTGCCAGTAGTATATCCGAGACTAGCGGGGATTACAATGAGCAGTTCTTC. This encodes CASSISETSGDYNEQFF.

The chain employs TRBV5-6 and TRBJ1-2; maybe TRBD1 (5 bases). Looked up from germline, CDR1 is SGHDT and CDR2 is YYEEEE. The length of the CDR3 is 13 residues. Deletions cut 2 bases from V and 4 bases from J, with 9 bases between. The CDR3 sequence: CASSFGGSYGYTF. CDR3 coding DNA: TGTGCCAGCAGCTTTGGGGGTTCCTATGGCTACACCTTC.

The rearrangement uses TRBV6-1 and TRBJ1-1; possible D gene TRBD1, 5 bases. The V end lost 3 bases, the J end lost 8 bases, and 16 bases lay between the germline ends. CDR3 length: 14 residues. Germline CDR1 reads MNHNS; CDR2 reads SASEGT. The DNA for the CDR3 is TGTGCCAGCAGTGACCTTCGTGGGGGTCCCGAAGCTTTCTTT. Protein sequence: CASSDLRGGPEAFF.

The chain links TRBV25-1 to TRBJ2-1; weak D call: TRBD2 (5 bases). Trimming removed 4 bases from V and 8 bases from J, with 12 bases in between. The CDR3 covers 13 residues. Germline lookup yields CDR1 MGHDK and CDR2 SYGVNS. The DNA for the CDR3 is TGTGCCAGCAGTGTAAAGGTGGGAGATGAGCAGTTCTTC. This sequence encodes CASSVKVGDEQFF.

This sequence joins TRBV29-1 and TRBJ2-1; D not resolved. With 6 bases removed from V and 0 bases from J, the gap between germline ends came to 6 bases. CDR3 length equals 12 residues. Germline V gene sequence: CDR1 SQVTM, CDR2 ANQGSEA. The CDR3 protein is CSVPHSYNEQFF. In DNA, the CDR3 is TGCAGCGTCCCCCACTCCTACAATGAGCAGTTCTTC.